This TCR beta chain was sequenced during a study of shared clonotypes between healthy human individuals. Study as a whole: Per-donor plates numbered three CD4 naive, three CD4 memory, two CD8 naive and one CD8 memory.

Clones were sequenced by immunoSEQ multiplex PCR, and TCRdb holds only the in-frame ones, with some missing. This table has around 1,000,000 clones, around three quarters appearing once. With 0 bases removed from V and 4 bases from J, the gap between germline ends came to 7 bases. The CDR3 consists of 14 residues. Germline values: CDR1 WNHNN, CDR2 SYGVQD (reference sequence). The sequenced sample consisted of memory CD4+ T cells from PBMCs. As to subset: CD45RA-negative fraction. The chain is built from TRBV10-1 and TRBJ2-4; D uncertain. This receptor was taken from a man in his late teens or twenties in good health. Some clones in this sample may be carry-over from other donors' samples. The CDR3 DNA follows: TGCGCCAGCAGTGAGTCTTTCGCAAAAAACATTCAGTACTTC. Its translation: CASSESFAKNIQYF.